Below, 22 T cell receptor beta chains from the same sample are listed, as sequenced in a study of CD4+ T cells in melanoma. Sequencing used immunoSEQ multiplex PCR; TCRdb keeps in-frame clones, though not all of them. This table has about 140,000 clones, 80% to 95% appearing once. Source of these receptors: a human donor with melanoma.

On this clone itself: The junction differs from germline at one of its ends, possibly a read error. The CDR3 nucleotides read TGCGCCGGCAGTAGAGTGCCGGACACCCAAGAGACCCAGTACTTC. Translation: CAGSRVPDTQETQYF. The chain recombines TRBV10-1 with TRBJ2-5; a weak D match, TRBD1 (5 bases). The CDR3 has 15 amino acids. Germline CDR1 WNHNN, CDR2 SYGVQD (reference sequence).

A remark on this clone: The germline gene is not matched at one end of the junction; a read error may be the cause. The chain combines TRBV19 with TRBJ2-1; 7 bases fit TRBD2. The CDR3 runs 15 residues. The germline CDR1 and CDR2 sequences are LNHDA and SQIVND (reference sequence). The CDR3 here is CASSIAGSSYNEQFF. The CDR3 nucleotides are TGTGCCAGTAGCATAGCGGGTAGCTCCTACAATGAGCAGTTCTTC.

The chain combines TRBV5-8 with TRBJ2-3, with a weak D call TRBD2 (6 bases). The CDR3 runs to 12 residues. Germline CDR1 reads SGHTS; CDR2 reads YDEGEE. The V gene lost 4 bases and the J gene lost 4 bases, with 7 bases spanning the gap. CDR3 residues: CASSGTADTQYF. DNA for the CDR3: TGTGCCAGCAGCGGGACTGCAGATACGCAGTATTTT.

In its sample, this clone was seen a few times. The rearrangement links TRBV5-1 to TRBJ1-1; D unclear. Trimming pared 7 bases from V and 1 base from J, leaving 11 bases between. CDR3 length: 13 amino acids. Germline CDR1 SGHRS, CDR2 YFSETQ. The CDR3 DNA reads TGCGCCAGCGGTGAACGGAGGAACACTGAAGCTTTCTTT. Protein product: CASGERRNTEAFF.

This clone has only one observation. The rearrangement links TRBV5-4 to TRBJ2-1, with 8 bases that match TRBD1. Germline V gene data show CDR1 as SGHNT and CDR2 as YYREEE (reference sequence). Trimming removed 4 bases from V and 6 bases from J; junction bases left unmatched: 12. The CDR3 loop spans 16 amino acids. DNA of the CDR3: TGTGCCAGCAGCCGATTCGGACAGGGATTGGGCAATGAGCAGTTCTTC. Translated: CASSRFGQGLGNEQFF.

The CDR3 is CASSLDPGVNYGYTF. The CDR3, as DNA: TGCGCCAGCAGCTTGGACCCGGGTGTTAACTATGGCTACACCTTC. The chain joins TRBV5-1 to TRBJ1-2; D is unresolved. Germline V gene sequence: CDR1 SGHRS, CDR2 YFSETQ. There are 15 residues in the CDR3. Trimming took off 0 bases at V and 1 base at J, with 10 bases between the two ends.

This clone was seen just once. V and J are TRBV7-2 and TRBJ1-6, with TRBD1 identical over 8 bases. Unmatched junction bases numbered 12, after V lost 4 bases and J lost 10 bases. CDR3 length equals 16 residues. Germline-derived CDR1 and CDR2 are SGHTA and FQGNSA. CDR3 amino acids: CASSSNQGALGSPLHF. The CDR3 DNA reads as TGTGCCAGCAGCTCTAACCAGGGGGCGCTTGGATCACCCCTCCACTTT.

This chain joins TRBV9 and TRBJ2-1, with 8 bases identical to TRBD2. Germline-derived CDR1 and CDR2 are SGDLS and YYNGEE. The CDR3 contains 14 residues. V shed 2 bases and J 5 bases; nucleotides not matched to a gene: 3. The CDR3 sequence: CASSVTGGNNEQFF. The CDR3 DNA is TGTGCCAGCAGCGTGACGGGGGGGAACAATGAGCAGTTCTTC.

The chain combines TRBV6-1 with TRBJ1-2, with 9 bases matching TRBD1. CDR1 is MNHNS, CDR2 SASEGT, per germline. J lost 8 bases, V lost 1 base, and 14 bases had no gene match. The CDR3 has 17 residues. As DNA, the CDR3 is TGTGCCAGCAGTGAAGTGGGGATAACAGGGGGCACGGGGGGCTACACCTTC. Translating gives CASSEVGITGGTGGYTF.

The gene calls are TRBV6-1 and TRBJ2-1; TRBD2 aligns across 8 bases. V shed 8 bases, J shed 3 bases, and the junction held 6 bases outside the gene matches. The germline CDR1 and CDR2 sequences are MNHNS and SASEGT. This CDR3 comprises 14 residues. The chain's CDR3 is CASGRLASYNEQFF. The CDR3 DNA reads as TGTGCCAGCGGTCGACTAGCGAGCTACAATGAGCAGTTCTTC.

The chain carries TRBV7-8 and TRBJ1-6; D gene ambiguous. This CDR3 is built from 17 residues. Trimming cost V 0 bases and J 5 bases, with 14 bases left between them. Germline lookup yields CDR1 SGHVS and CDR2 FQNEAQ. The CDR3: CASSLAKGRVNNSPLHF. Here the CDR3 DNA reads TGTGCCAGCAGCTTAGCCAAGGGTAGGGTCAATAATTCACCCCTCCACTTT.

The chain's CDR3 is CASSSWAAGELFF. The CDR3 nucleotides read TGTGCCAGCAGCTCCTGGGCCGCCGGGGAGCTGTTTTTT. V usage is TRBV5-6 and J usage is TRBJ2-2, with D unclear. V was shortened by 3 bases and J by 6 bases, with 9 bases between the two germline ends. The CDR3 contains 13 residues. Germline CDR1 and CDR2: SGHDT and YYEEEE. The full variable domain, its missing parts supplied by reference TRBV5-6 and TRBJ2-2, is DAGVTQSPTHLIKTRGQQVTLRCSPKSGHDTVSWYQQALGQGPQFIFQYYEEEERQRGNFPDRFSGHQFPNYSSELNVNALLLGDSALYLCASSSWAAGELFFGEGSRLTVL.

The CDR3 is CASSQEFKGTEAFF. The CDR3 nucleotides are TGTGCCAGCAGCCAAGAATTCAAGGGGACTGAAGCTTTCTTT. The chain combines TRBV14 with TRBJ1-1, with a weak D call TRBD1 (5 bases). This CDR3 spans 14 amino acids. Germline CDR1 reads SGHDN; CDR2 reads FVKESK. V lost 0 bases to trimming and J lost 5 bases, with 10 bases between them. Looking up the rest from reference TRBV14 and TRBJ1-1 gives the full variable domain: EAGVTQFPSHSVIEKGQTVTLRCDPISGHDNLYWYRRVMGKEIKFLLHFVKESKQDESGMPNNRFLAERTGGTYSTLKVQPAELEDSGVYFCASSQEFKGTEAFFGQGTRLTVV.

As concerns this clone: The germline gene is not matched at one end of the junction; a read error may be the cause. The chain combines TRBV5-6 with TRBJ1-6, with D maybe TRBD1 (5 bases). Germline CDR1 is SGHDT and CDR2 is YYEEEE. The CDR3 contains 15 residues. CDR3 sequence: CASTLGSGRYSPLHF. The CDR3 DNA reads TGTGCCAGCACCTTGGGTTCAGGGAGGTATTCACCCCTCCACTTT.

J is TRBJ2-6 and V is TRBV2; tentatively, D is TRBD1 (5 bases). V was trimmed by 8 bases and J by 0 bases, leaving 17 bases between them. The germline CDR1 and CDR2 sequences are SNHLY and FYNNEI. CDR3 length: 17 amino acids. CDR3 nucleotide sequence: TGTGCCAGCGCAGGGTATTACGGGCGCTCTGGGGCCAACGTCCTGACTTTC. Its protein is CASAGYYGRSGANVLTF.

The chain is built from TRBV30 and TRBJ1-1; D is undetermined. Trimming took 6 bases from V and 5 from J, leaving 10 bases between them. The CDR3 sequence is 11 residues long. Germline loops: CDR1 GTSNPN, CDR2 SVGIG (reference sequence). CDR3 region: CACKRRTEAFF. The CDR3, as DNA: TGTGCCTGCAAACGGCGGACTGAAGCTTTCTTT.

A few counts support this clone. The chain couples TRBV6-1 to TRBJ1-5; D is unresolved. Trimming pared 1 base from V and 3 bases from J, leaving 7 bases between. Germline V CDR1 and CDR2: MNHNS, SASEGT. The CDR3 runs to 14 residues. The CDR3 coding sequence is TGTGCCAGCAGTGAAGGCCCGAACAATCAGCCCCAGCATTTT. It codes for CASSEGPNNQPQHF.

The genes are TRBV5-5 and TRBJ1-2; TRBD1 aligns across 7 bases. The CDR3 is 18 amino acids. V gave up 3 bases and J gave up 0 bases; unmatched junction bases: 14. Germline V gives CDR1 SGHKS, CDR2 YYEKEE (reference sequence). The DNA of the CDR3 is TGTGCCAGCAGCTCGACGCCGGGACAGTCTGCCACTAACTATGGCTACACCTTC. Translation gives CASSSTPGQSATNYGYTF.

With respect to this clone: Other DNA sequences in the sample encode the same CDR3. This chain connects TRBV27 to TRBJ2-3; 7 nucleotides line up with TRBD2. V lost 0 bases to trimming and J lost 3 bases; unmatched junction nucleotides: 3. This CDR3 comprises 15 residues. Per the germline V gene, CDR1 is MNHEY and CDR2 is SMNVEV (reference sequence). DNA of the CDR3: TGTGCCAGCAGTTTATCAGGAGCGGGGACAGATACGCAGTATTTT. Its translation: CASSLSGAGTDTQYF.

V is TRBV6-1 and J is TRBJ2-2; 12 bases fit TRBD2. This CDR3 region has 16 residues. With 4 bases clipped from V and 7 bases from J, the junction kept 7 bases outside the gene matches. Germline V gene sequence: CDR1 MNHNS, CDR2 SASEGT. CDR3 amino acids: CASSASGGAANGELFF. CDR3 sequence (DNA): TGTGCCAGCAGTGCTAGCGGGGGGGCCGCGAACGGGGAGCTGTTTTTT.

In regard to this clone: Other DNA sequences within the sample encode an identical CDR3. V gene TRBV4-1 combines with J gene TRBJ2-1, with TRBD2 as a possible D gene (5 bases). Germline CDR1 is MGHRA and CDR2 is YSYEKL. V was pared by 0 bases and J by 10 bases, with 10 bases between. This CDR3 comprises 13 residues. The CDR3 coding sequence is TGCGCCAGCAGCCAAGAGGAGCGGAGGGAGCAGTTCTTC. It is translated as CASSQEERREQFF.

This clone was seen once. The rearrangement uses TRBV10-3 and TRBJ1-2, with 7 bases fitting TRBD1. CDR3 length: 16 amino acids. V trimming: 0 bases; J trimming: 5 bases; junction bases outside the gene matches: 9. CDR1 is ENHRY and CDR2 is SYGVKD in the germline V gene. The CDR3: CAISESGAGTAYGYTF. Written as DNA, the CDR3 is TGTGCCATCAGTGAGTCGGGGGCTGGGACAGCGTATGGCTACACCTTC.